This T cell receptor beta chain stems from a study of long-term antiretroviral therapy in people with HIV. For this clone: What it recognizes is unknown.

Whole-study results and caveats: Across all time points, the repertoire was dominated by clones that expanded before ART. Once patients were on ART, diversity went higher but still fell short of transplant donor controls. Neither ART adherence, viral resistance nor therapy changes were documented.

Run at survey level, the immunoSEQ assay was version v3.0. Assay used: immunoSEQ multiplex PCR; TCRdb lists only in-frame clones, some missing. Of 30,000 to 35,000 clones listed, about 80% were seen once; the top ten hold approximately 7.9%. The ends were cut back, 1 base at V and 2 bases at J, with 9 bases in the middle. From germline, CDR1 is SNHLY and CDR2 FYNNEI. The CDR3 length is 15 residues. The rearrangement uses TRBV2 and TRBJ2-1; unclear D gene. Sequencing used unsorted PBMCs, obtained 0.4 years before starting antiretroviral therapy. The origin of this receptor is a man between 18 and 35 years old with HIV. The CDR3 reads CASSEGSMAYNEQFF. CDR3 in DNA: TGTGCCAGCAGTGAAGGGTCAATGGCCTACAATGAGCAGTTCTTC. Full variable domain (remainder filled in from reference TRBV2 and TRBJ2-1): EPEVTQTPSHQVTQMGQEVILRCVPISNHLYFYWYRQILGQKVEFLVSFYNNEISEKSEIFDDQFSVERPDGSNFTLKIRSTKLEDSAMYFCASSEGSMAYNEQFFGPGTRLTVL.